This is a list of T cell receptor beta chains from one sample in a study of blood T cell repertoires in COVID-19. Produced via immunoSEQ multiplex PCR; TCRdb's table is partial and in-frame only. The sample contains 250,000 or so clones, approximately 91% of which appear only once. Sequenced input: peripheral blood. The origin of the receptors is a woman in her 40s who had recovered from COVID-19. The CDR3 runs from the conserved cysteine through the conserved F or W. The D gene is left open where the match is weak. Clone size is not always given. Where it is, it says once, few, many or a class for expanded clones.

cdr3_nt	cdr3_aa	clone_size	v_call	j_call	d_call	cdr3_length
TGTGCCAGTAGTATGGGCACAAATAGCTACGAGCAGTACTTC	CASSMGTNSYEQYF	NA	TRBV19	TRBJ2-7	NA	14
TGTGCCATCAGTGAGCCCCGTCCCGGGATAAGCACCGGGGAGCTGTTTTTT	CAISEPRPGISTGELFF	once	TRBV10-3	TRBJ2-2	NA	17
TGTGCCAGCAGCTTAGCCGGGGTCGTCCGAGGGGGCTATGGCTACACCTTC	CASSLAGVVRGGYGYTF	NA	TRBV7-9	TRBJ1-2	NA	17
TGTGCCAGCAGCCGATTACCGTCCTTCCGGACTAGCGGACCCCAAGAGACCCAGTACTTC	CASSRLPSFRTSGPQETQYF	NA	TRBV5-8	TRBJ2-5	TRBD2	20
TGCGCCAGCAGCTTGGGAGGGAGTGGCTACAATGAGCAGTTCTTC	CASSLGGSGYNEQFF	few	TRBV5-1	TRBJ2-1	NA	15
TGTGCCAGCAGCTGGGGACAGGGGCGGTACGAGCAGTACTTC	CASSWGQGRYEQYF	many	TRBV3-1/TRBV3-2	TRBJ2-7	TRBD1	14
TGCGCCAGCAGTCAATCCCCAGGCGACAGCTCCTACGAGCAGTACTTC	CASSQSPGDSSYEQYF	NA	TRBV23-1	TRBJ2-7	NA	16
TGTGCCAGCAGTGACTCGAGCTCCTATAATTCACCCCTCCACTTT	CASSDSSSYNSPLHF	NA	TRBV6-5	TRBJ1-6	NA	15
TGTGCCAGCAGCCAAGACGCGACGGGAGCCTACGAGCAGTACTTC	CASSQDATGAYEQYF	NA	TRBV3-1/TRBV3-2	TRBJ2-7	NA	15
TGTGCCAGCAGCTCAGCTAGCGGGTATAGCACAGATACGCAGTATTTT	CASSSASGYSTDTQYF	NA	TRBV7-3	TRBJ2-3	TRBD2	16
TGTGCCAGCAGCCAACCGGGACAGGGGAATTCACCCCTCCACTTT	CASSQPGQGNSPLHF	once	TRBV3-1/TRBV3-2	TRBJ1-6	TRBD1	15
TGTGCCAGCGGTCTAGCGGGAGAGCAGTTCTTC	CASGLAGEQFF	few	TRBV3-1/TRBV3-2	TRBJ2-1	TRBD2	11
TGCGCCAGCAGCCAAGAAACCGGAGACTATGGCTACACCTTC	CASSQETGDYGYTF	NA	TRBV4-1	TRBJ1-2	NA	14
TGTGCCAGTAGTATAGGATGGGACAGGTCATCTATGAACACTGAAGCTTTCTTT	CASSIGWDRSSMNTEAFF	NA	TRBV19	TRBJ1-1	TRBD1	18
TGTGCCAGCAGTCGCCCGGGACAGCGATACAATGAGCAGTTCTTC	CASSRPGQRYNEQFF	NA	TRBV27	TRBJ2-1	TRBD1	15
TGTGCCAGCAGCGAAGAGACCCAGTACTTC	CASSEETQYF	NA	TRBV25-1	TRBJ2-5	NA	10
TGTGCCAGCAGCCGACAGGGTAGCTATGGCTACACCTTC	CASSRQGSYGYTF	NA	TRBV3-1/TRBV3-2	TRBJ1-2	TRBD1	13
TGTGCCAGCAGTTACTCGACTAGCGGGAACGCCTACAATGAGCAGTTCTTC	CASSYSTSGNAYNEQFF	NA	TRBV6-2/TRBV6-3	TRBJ2-1	TRBD2	17
TGTGCCAGCAGCGGGGGAGGGGGATCGGGCAATGAGCAGTTCTTC	CASSGGGGSGNEQFF	NA	TRBV7-2	TRBJ2-1	NA	15
TGTGCCAGCAGTGCCCAGACGGAGGCAGGCGAGCAGTACTTC	CASSAQTEAGEQYF	NA	TRBV27	TRBJ2-7	NA	14
TGTGCCAGCAGCTTGGAGGGAGAAGAGACCCAGTACTTC	CASSLEGEETQYF	once	TRBV5-5	TRBJ2-5	NA	13
TGTGCCAGCAGCACTCCCCGGACTAGCGGGACCGCCTACAATGAGCAGTTCTTC	CASSTPRTSGTAYNEQFF	NA	TRBV7-9	TRBJ2-1	TRBD2	18
TGTGCCAGCAGCCCCCGGGACAGGATCGCAGATACGCAGTATTTT	CASSPRDRIADTQYF	few	TRBV6-5	TRBJ2-3	TRBD1	15
TGTGCCAGCAGTTACTCGGCTAGCCTCGAGCAGTACTTC	CASSYSASLEQYF	NA	TRBV6-2/TRBV6-3	TRBJ2-7	NA	13
TGTGCCAGCGCGCCGGGACAGACGGAGGAGCAGTACTTC	CASAPGQTEEQYF	NA	TRBV6-5	TRBJ2-7	TRBD1	13
TGTGCCAGCACCCGAACAGGGGGCGCGAACACTGAAGCTTTCTTT	CASTRTGGANTEAFF	NA	TRBV5-4	TRBJ1-1	TRBD1	15
TGTGCCAGCAGAGCGACTAGCGGGAGCCTTAGCTCCTACAATGAGCAGTTCTTC	CASRATSGSLSSYNEQFF	NA	TRBV2	TRBJ2-1	TRBD2	18
TGTGCCAGCAGCCGATTACAGGGGTTCTCTGGAAACACCATATATTTT	CASSRLQGFSGNTIYF	NA	TRBV7-9	TRBJ1-3	TRBD1	16
TGTGCCAGCAGTTTAGGACAGGGATGGGCCCTTGGCTACACCTTC	CASSLGQGWALGYTF	NA	TRBV28	TRBJ1-2	TRBD1	15
TGTGCCAGCAGCTTAATGGCAATTTCAGATACGCAGTATTTT	CASSLMAISDTQYF	NA	TRBV7-2	TRBJ2-3	NA	14
TGTGCCAGCAGCCCGGACAGGGGGCTTCAAGAGACCCAGTACTTC	CASSPDRGLQETQYF	NA	TRBV5-6	TRBJ2-5	TRBD1	15